Below, 14 T cell receptor beta chains from the same sample are listed, as sequenced in a study of blood T cell repertoires in COVID-19. The repertoire was sequenced with immunoSEQ multiplex PCR; TCRdb's copy has only in-frame clones and lacks some. Of about 480,000 clones listed, 75% to 90% are singletons. The specimen was peripheral blood. The receptors were sampled from a young man with COVID-19, enrolled during active disease.

The chain combines TRBV10-3 with TRBJ2-1, with D possibly matching TRBD2 (5 bases). Germline V CDR1 and CDR2: ENHRY, SYGVKD. V dropped 0 bases and J dropped 5 bases, with 5 bases sitting between them. This CDR3 is 13 amino acids long. CDR3 DNA sequence: TGTGCCATCAGTGAGTCGGAGGACAATGAGCAGTTCTTC. Its protein is CAISESEDNEQFF.

The chain couples TRBV10-2 to TRBJ1-2; the match to TRBD1 covers 7 bases. CDR3 length: 13 residues. Germline V gives CDR1 WSHSY, CDR2 SAAADI. Trimming removed 3 bases from V and 3 bases from J; junction bases left unmatched: 1. The CDR3 loop reads CASSEGTDYGYTF. As DNA, the CDR3 is TGCGCCAGCAGTGAAGGGACAGACTATGGCTACACCTTC.

The chain links TRBV2 to TRBJ2-7; weak D call: TRBD2 (6 bases). The CDR3 totals 12 residues. Trimming shortened V by 5 bases and J by 6 bases, and 11 bases separated the two germline ends. Germline V gene lookup returns CDR1 SNHLY and CDR2 FYNNEI. CDR3 DNA sequence: TGTGCCAGCAGTCAGACTAGTTCCGAGCAGTACTTC. Protein sequence: CASSQTSSEQYF.

This clone occurred a few times. The V gene is TRBV2, the J gene TRBJ2-2; D is possibly TRBD1 (7 bases). This CDR3 contains 15 residues. V lost 3 bases and J 4 bases, leaving 12 bases between the germline ends. Germline V gene data show CDR1 as SNHLY and CDR2 as FYNNEI. The CDR3 reads CASSERGRGTGELFF. The CDR3 DNA is TGTGCCAGCAGTGAGAGGGGGCGGGGCACCGGGGAGCTGTTTTTT.

This chain connects TRBV3-1 (or the pseudogene TRBV3-2) to TRBJ2-1, with TRBD2 matching 12 bases. The CDR3 runs 17 residues. Germline V CDR1 and CDR2: LGHDT, YNNKEL (reference sequence). J gave up 6 bases and V 1 base, and 7 bases lay outside the gene matches. The CDR3, as DNA: TGTGCCAGCAGCCAAGTGAATCCTAGCGGGAGGGGCAATGAGCAGTTCTTC. It codes for CASSQVNPSGRGNEQFF.

The chain uses TRBV12-3 or TRBV12-4 and TRBJ2-2; 7 bases match TRBD1. Trimming cost V 7 bases and J 7 bases; bases outside gene matches: 6. This CDR3 comprises 13 residues. The CDR3 is CASNRGKSGELFF. DNA of the CDR3: TGTGCCAGCAACAGGGGAAAGAGCGGGGAGCTGTTTTTT.

The chain carries TRBV7-8 and TRBJ1-1; 8 nucleotides match TRBD1. Germline CDR1 SGHVS, CDR2 FQNEAQ. J was trimmed by 0 bases and V by 6 bases; bases with no gene match: 6. The CDR3 has 15 residues. The CDR3 nucleotides read TGTGCCAGCAGAACAGGGGGTTACATGAACACTGAAGCTTTCTTT. The encoded protein is CASRTGGYMNTEAFF.

J is TRBJ1-5 and V is TRBV27; no clear D. The V end lost 3 bases, the J end lost 6 bases, and 6 bases lay between the germline ends. The CDR3 contains 12 residues. Per the germline V gene, CDR1 is MNHEY and CDR2 is SMNVEV (reference sequence). The chain's CDR3 is CASSFVGQPQHF. In DNA form, the CDR3 reads TGTGCCAGCAGTTTCGTCGGTCAGCCCCAGCATTTT.

This chain joins TRBV11-2 and TRBJ2-7; 13 positions agree with TRBD2. The CDR3 has 17 residues. From germline, CDR1 is SGHAT and CDR2 FQNNGV. The junction had 6 bases not matched to a gene; V was cut back by 2 bases and J by 2 bases. CDR3 sequence (DNA): TGTGCCAGCAGCTTAAGGGGACTAGCGGGACAGACCTACGAGCAGTACTTC. Protein sequence: CASSLRGLAGQTYEQYF.

The rearrangement links TRBV5-5 to TRBJ1-1; TRBD1 is a possible D gene (6 bases). CDR1 is SGHKS and CDR2 is YYEKEE in the germline V gene (reference sequence). V lost 5 bases and J 7 bases, leaving 12 bases between the germline ends. The CDR3 spans 12 residues. CDR3 in DNA: TGTGCCAGCAGGGGACACGGACTTGAAGCTTTCTTT. Protein sequence: CASRGHGLEAFF.

The chain couples TRBV10-1 to TRBJ2-7; 9 nucleotides align to TRBD1. This CDR3 comprises 15 residues. Germline CDR1 and CDR2: WNHNN and SYGVQD (reference sequence). V lost 2 bases and J lost 1; bases outside the gene matches: 3. Here the CDR3 DNA reads TGCGCCAGCAGTGAGCTGGGGACAGGGTCCTACGAGCAGTACTTC. Translating gives CASSELGTGSYEQYF.

The V and J genes are TRBV12-3 or TRBV12-4 and TRBJ2-1; possibly TRBD2 for D (6 bases). V was pared by 2 bases and J by 8 bases, with 7 bases between. The CDR3 sequence is 12 residues long. CDR3 DNA sequence: TGTGCCAGCAGTTTATGGGGGGATGAGCAGTTCTTC. Its protein is CASSLWGDEQFF.

The genes are TRBV7-6 and TRBJ2-3, with 8 positions matching TRBD2. V lost 4 bases to trimming and J lost 2 bases; unmatched junction nucleotides: 8. Germline V gene sequence: CDR1 SGHVS, CDR2 FNYEAQ. This CDR3 comprises 16 residues. The CDR3 sequence is CASSWAGGGTTDTQYF. CDR3 coding DNA: TGTGCCAGCAGCTGGGCGGGAGGCGGGACCACAGATACGCAGTATTTT.

Details on this clone: Other DNA sequences in the same sample also yield this CDR3. The rearrangement links TRBV5-1 to TRBJ2-1; the D gene is possibly TRBD2 (5 bases). The CDR3 spans 15 residues. Germline V CDR1 and CDR2: SGHRS, YFSETQ. Trimming stripped 2 bases from V and 1 base from J, with 10 bases between. CDR3 sequence: CASSLGAGSYNEQFF. The CDR3 DNA is TGCGCCAGCAGCTTAGGTGCGGGTTCCTACAATGAGCAGTTCTTC.